The T cell receptor (beta chain) described here comes from a study of post-analysis software for immune sequencing data. Study results and caveats: Relative to controls, patients had 5 or 6 TRBV segments at higher frequency, with TRBV5-6, TRBV5-1 and TRBV20-1 among these. Compared against controls, patients with multiple sclerosis displayed significantly lower normalized Chao1 diversity.

TCR beta cDNA libraries had unique molecular identifiers. T cells numbering roughly 1 to 10 million gave rise to a few hundred thousand cDNA molecules. TCRdb passed the PCR reads through MiXCR, listing each CDR3 protein once. In the table there are about 770,000 distinct CDR3 sequences, roughly 50% of which are singletons. In this sample, this clonotype turned up a few times. Antigen: not known. Germline lookup yields CDR1 ENHRY and CDR2 SYGVKD. CDR3 size: 13 residues. The ends were cut back, 3 bases at V and 2 bases at J, with 6 bases in the middle. Sequenced input: blood. This TCR was recovered from a girl aged 5-17 years with multiple sclerosis. The chain links TRBV10-3 to TRBJ2-3; D unclear. The CDR3 nucleotides are TGTGCCATCAGTGAAAGTCTCACAGATACGCAGTATTTT. Encoded protein: CAISESLTDTQYF.